What follows are 22 T cell receptor beta chains derived from one specimen sequenced in a study of shared clonotypes between healthy human individuals. Some clones are missing from TCRdb's copy, which holds only in-frame ones; the method was immunoSEQ multiplex PCR. The table lists some 2,000,000 clones, 90% to 95% of them singletons. Sequenced sample: naive CD4+ T cells sorted from blood. Subset meaning: CD45RA+ positively selected. These receptors originate from a man between 18 and 35 years old in good health.

The genes are TRBV7-2 and TRBJ2-5; TRBD2 agrees at 8 bases. The CDR3 runs to 14 residues. The germline V gene encodes CDR1 SGHTA and CDR2 FQGNSA. Losses at the gene ends were 4 bases for V and 5 bases for J; bases not matched to a gene: 6. CDR3 amino acids: CASSSAGVAETQYF. The CDR3 coding sequence is TGTGCCAGCAGCTCAGCGGGAGTAGCGGAGACCCAGTACTTC.

This clone occurred once. V usage is TRBV7-2 and J usage is TRBJ2-7, with 10 bases fitting TRBD1. Per germline, CDR1 SGHTA and CDR2 FQGNSA. This CDR3 region has 17 residues. V gave up 0 bases and J gave up 7 bases; unmatched junction bases: 12. Here the CDR3 reads CASSLAGTGAFKREQYF. The CDR3, as DNA: TGTGCCAGCAGCTTAGCCGGGACAGGGGCCTTCAAGAGGGAGCAGTACTTC.

This chain connects TRBV9 to TRBJ2-2; 11 bases match TRBD1. This CDR3 is built from 15 residues. The V gene's germline CDR1 is SGDLS and CDR2 YYNGEE. The J segment lost 4 bases and the V segment lost 2 bases, leaving 1 base of the junction unmatched. The CDR3 nucleotides are TGTGCCAGCAGCGTGGGACAGGGGGTCACCGGGGAGCTGTTTTTT. As protein: CASSVGQGVTGELFF.

The count of this clone is one. The chain uses TRBV30 and TRBJ1-5; D is possibly TRBD1 (6 bases). V dropped 5 bases and J dropped 1 base, with 12 bases sitting between them. The CDR3 consists of 14 residues. The germline CDR1 and CDR2 sequences are GTSNPN and SVGIG (reference sequence). As DNA, the CDR3 is TGTGCCTGGGGGGGCAGCCTGAGCAATCAGCCCCAGCATTTT. Its protein product is CAWGGSLSNQPQHF.

This sequence joins TRBV6-4 and TRBJ1-5; D gene unclear. Deletions cut 2 bases from V and 4 bases from J, with 6 bases between. The length of the CDR3 is 13 residues. The germline V gene has CDR1 MRHNA and CDR2 SNTAGT. DNA of the CDR3: TGTGCCAGCAGTGACGGGGAGAATCAGCCCCAGCATTTT. Amino acids: CASSDGENQPQHF.

This clone was recorded once. The sample carries other DNA sequences with the same CDR3. The rearrangement uses TRBV5-1 and TRBJ2-3; TRBD2 matches 8 bases. The junction had 5 bases not matched to a gene; V was cut back by 0 bases and J by 2 bases. This CDR3 is built from 16 residues. Germline CDR1 SGHRS, CDR2 YFSETQ. CDR3 region: CASSLGSSGSTDTQYF. CDR3 DNA: TGCGCCAGCAGCTTGGGATCTAGCGGGTCCACAGATACGCAGTATTTT.

The V and J genes are TRBV7-2 and TRBJ1-6; D call uncertain. CDR1 SGHTA and CDR2 FQGNSA come from the germline V gene. With 5 bases removed from V and 0 bases from J, the gap between germline ends came to 17 bases. This CDR3 comprises 18 residues. The CDR3, as DNA: TGTGCCAGCAGCCGGATTCGAACCGAAAGCTCCTATAATTCACCCCTCCACTTT. Translated, it gives CASSRIRTESSYNSPLHF.

The chain carries TRBV2 and TRBJ1-6, with 9 bases aligning to TRBD1. The germline CDR1 and CDR2 sequences are SNHLY and FYNNEI. The CDR3 length is 17 residues. V trimming: 4 bases; J trimming: 7 bases; junction bases outside the gene matches: 11. The DNA for the CDR3 is TGTGCCAGCAGTGGGACACAGGGGGCGACGGGAAATTCACCCCTCCACTTT. Encoded protein: CASSGTQGATGNSPLHF.

In the case of this clone: Other DNA sequences in this specimen translate into the identical CDR3. This chain connects TRBV6-4 to TRBJ1-1; weak D call: TRBD1 (5 bases). CDR1 is MRHNA and CDR2 is SNTAGT in the germline V gene. The V and J ends lost 3 bases and 5 bases respectively, with 10 bases between them. The CDR3 loop spans 13 amino acids. CDR3 amino acids: CASSEQGGTEAFF. CDR3 nucleotides: TGTGCCAGCAGTGAGCAGGGAGGGACTGAAGCTTTCTTT.

The sample holds one count of this clone. The rearrangement uses TRBV12-5 and TRBJ2-3, with D possibly being TRBD1 (6 bases). V lost 0 bases and J lost 0, with 10 bases in between. Germline CDR1 is LGHNT and CDR2 is FRNRAP. This CDR3 has 16 amino acids. The CDR3 DNA sequence: TGTGCTAGTGGTTTGGTAATAGGGGGTAGCACAGATACGCAGTATTTT. Residues: CASGLVIGGSTDTQYF.

Only a few counts were recorded for this clone. Different DNA sequences within this sample yield the same CDR3. The chain combines TRBV28 with TRBJ1-1; D gene ambiguous. The CDR3 extends over 13 amino acids. The V gene's germline CDR1 is MDHEN and CDR2 SYDVKM. V was trimmed by 3 bases and J by 1 base, leaving 6 bases between them. The CDR3 nucleotides are TGTGCCAGCAGTTTTTCCGGGAACACTGAAGCTTTCTTT. It translates to CASSFSGNTEAFF.

This clone has only one observation. J is TRBJ2-7 and V is TRBV11-2; a possible D gene is TRBD1 (5 bases). Germline V gene sequence: CDR1 SGHAT, CDR2 FQNNGV. Trimming removed 3 bases at V and 3 bases at J, with 12 bases between. The CDR3 consists of 14 residues. In nucleotides, the CDR3 is TGTGCCAGCAGCTTGGACCCTAGGGGCTACGAGCAGTACTTC. Translation gives CASSLDPRGYEQYF.

The rearrangement joins TRBV7-9 to TRBJ1-1; D gene ambiguous. This CDR3 spans 14 amino acids. The germline V gene encodes CDR1 SEHNR and CDR2 FQNEAQ (reference sequence). V was shortened by 5 bases and J by 0 bases, with 10 bases between the two germline ends. CDR3 nucleotide sequence: TGTGCCAGCAGCAAGGCGATCATGAACACTGAAGCTTTCTTT. Encoded protein: CASSKAIMNTEAFF.

The chain uses TRBV13 and TRBJ2-7; 9 bases agree with TRBD2. The CDR3 is made up of 18 amino acids. CDR1 and CDR2 from the germline V gene are PRHDT and FYEKMQ (reference sequence). V shed 0 bases and J 5 bases; nucleotides not matched to a gene: 14. The CDR3 protein is CASSLGGAVGTSSDEQYF. The CDR3 DNA follows: TGTGCCAGCAGCTTAGGAGGGGCGGTCGGGACTAGCTCGGACGAGCAGTACTTC.

A note on this clone: The same CDR3 can be traced to other DNA sequences in this sample. The genes are TRBV19 and TRBJ2-3; TRBD1 matches 10 bases. In germline, CDR1 is LNHDA, CDR2 SQIVND (reference sequence). V was pared by 2 bases and J by 3 bases, with 5 bases of the junction left unmatched. CDR3 length: 16 amino acids. The DNA for the CDR3 is TGTGCCAGTAGTATATCCCGGGACAGGGGAACAGATACGCAGTATTTT. Amino acids: CASSISRDRGTDTQYF.

The J gene is TRBJ2-3, the V gene TRBV7-9; 7 nucleotides match TRBD2. Germline V gives CDR1 SEHNR, CDR2 FQNEAQ (reference sequence). With V trimmed by 5 bases and J by 9 bases, 17 bases remained unmatched. There are 16 residues in the CDR3. The CDR3 sequence: CASSPPERGPSWTQYF. The DNA for the CDR3 is TGTGCCAGCAGCCCCCCGGAGCGGGGACCTTCGTGGACGCAGTATTTT.

The J gene is TRBJ2-4, the V gene TRBV4-3, with a possible D match to TRBD2 (6 bases). The CDR3 covers 16 residues. CDR1 and CDR2 (germline): LGHNA, YSLEER. Trimming removed 0 bases from V and 0 bases from J, with 9 bases in between. CDR3 protein: CASSQDRGTAKNIQYF. The CDR3 region has the DNA TGCGCCAGCAGCCAAGATCGGGGGACAGCCAAAAACATTCAGTACTTC.

The chain recombines TRBV6-5 with TRBJ1-1; D gene unclear. The CDR3 is 13 amino acids. The ends were cut back, 10 bases at V and 0 bases at J, with 12 bases in the middle. Per the germline V gene, CDR1 is MNHEY and CDR2 is SVGAGI. The CDR3 spells CAISRGMNTEAFF. The CDR3, as DNA: TGTGCCATTTCGCGTGGGATGAACACTGAAGCTTTCTTT.

The J gene is TRBJ2-3, the V gene TRBV21-1; the D segment call TRBD2 is taken from the table without a DNA check. TRBV21-1 counts as a pseudogene. This CDR3 has 15 amino acids. The CDR3 reads CASSKDLRGTDTQYF. In DNA, the CDR3 is TGTGCCAGCAGCAAAGATTTAAGAGGGACAGATACGCAGTATTTT.

CDR3 sequence (DNA): TGTGCCAGCAGGCCCGACAGGGGGAATAATAATTCACCCCTCCACTTT. Encoded protein: CASRPDRGNNNSPLHF. The rearrangement joins TRBV28 to TRBJ1-6; 9 nucleotides agree with TRBD1. The CDR3 runs to 16 residues. Losses at the gene ends were 6 bases for V and 5 bases for J; bases not matched to a gene: 8. Germline loops: CDR1 MDHEN, CDR2 SYDVKM.

The gene calls are TRBV7-6 and TRBJ2-5; D might be TRBD1 (5 bases). Deletions cut 0 bases from V and 5 bases from J, with 10 bases between. In germline, CDR1 is SGHVS, CDR2 FNYEAQ. This CDR3 has 14 amino acids. The CDR3 loop is CASSLAPGQETQYF. The CDR3, as DNA: TGTGCCAGCAGCTTAGCCCCAGGGCAGGAGACCCAGTACTTC.

The chain combines TRBV10-2 with TRBJ2-7, with 8 bases identical to TRBD2. Germline-derived CDR1 and CDR2 are WSHSY and SAAADI. This CDR3 contains 14 residues. V was pared by 5 bases and J by 3 bases, with 6 bases of the junction left unmatched. Here the CDR3 DNA reads TGCGCCAGCAGTTCCAGCGGGAGTATCTACGAGCAGTACTTC. This gives the protein CASSSSGSIYEQYF.